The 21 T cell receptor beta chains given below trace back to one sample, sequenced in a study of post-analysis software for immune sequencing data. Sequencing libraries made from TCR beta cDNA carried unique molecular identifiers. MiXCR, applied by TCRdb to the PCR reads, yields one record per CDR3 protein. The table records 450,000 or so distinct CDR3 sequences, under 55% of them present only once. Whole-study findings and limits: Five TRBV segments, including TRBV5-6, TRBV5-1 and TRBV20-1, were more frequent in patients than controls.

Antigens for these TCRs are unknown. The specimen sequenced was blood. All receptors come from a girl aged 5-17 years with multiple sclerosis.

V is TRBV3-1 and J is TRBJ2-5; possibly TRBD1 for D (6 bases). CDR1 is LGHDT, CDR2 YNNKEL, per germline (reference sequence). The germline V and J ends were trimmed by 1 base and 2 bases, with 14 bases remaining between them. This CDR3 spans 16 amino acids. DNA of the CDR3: TGTGCCAGCAGCCAAGGAGCCGGGACAAAACAAGAGACCCAGTACTTC. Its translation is CASSQGAGTKQETQYF.

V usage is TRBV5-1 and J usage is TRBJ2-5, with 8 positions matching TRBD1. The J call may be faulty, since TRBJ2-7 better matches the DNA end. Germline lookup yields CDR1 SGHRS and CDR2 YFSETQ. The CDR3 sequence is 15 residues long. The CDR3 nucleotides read TGCGCCAGCAGCCAAGGACAGGGCTTTCTCAACGAGCAGTACTTC. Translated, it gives CASSQGQGFLNEQYF.

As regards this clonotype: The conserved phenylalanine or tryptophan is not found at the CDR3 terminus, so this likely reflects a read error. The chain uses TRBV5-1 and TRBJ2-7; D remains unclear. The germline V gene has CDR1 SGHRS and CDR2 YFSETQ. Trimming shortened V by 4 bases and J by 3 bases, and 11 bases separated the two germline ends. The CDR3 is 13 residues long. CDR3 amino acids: CASSPEVGYEQYC. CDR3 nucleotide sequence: TGCGCCAGCAGCCCAGAAGTTGGCTACGAGCAGTACTGC.

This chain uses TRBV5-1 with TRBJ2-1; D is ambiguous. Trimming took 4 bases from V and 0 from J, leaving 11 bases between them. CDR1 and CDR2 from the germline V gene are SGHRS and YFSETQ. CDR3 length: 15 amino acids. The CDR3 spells CASSPADVSYNEQFF. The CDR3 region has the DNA TGCGCCAGCAGCCCGGCGGACGTCTCCTACAATGAGCAGTTCTTC.

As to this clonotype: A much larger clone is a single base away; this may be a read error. The chain's CDR3 is CSVEIWRISSYNERFF. CDR3 in DNA: TGCAGCGTGGAAATTTGGCGGATCAGCTCCTACAATGAGCGGTTCTTC. The gene calls are TRBV29-1 and TRBJ2-1, with no clear D. Germline CDR1 reads SQVTM; CDR2 reads ANQGSEA. The CDR3 length is 16 residues.

CDR3 amino acids: CASSLLAGDYTGELFF. The CDR3 DNA reads as TGTGCCAGCAGCTTACTAGCGGGAGATTACACCGGGGAGCTGTTTTTT. V and J are TRBV7-6 and TRBJ2-2, with 10 bases matching TRBD2. Losses at the gene ends were 2 bases for V and 3 bases for J; bases not matched to a gene: 3. Germline assignment: CDR1 SGHVS and CDR2 FNYEAQ. The CDR3 consists of 16 residues.

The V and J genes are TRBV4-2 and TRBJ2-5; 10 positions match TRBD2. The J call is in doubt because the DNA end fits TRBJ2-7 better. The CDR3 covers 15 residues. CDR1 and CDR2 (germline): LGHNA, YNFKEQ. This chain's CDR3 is CASSQGTSEINEQYF. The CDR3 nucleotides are TGTGCCAGCAGCCAGGGGACTAGCGAGATCAACGAGCAGTACTTC.

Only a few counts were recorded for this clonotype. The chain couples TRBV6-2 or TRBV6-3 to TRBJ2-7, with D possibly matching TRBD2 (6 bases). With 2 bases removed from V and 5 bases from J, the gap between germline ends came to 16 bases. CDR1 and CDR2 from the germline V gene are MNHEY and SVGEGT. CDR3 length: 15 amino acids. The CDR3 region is CASSYGGRFSNEQYF. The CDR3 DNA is TGTGCCAGCAGTTACGGAGGGCGATTTTCCAACGAGCAGTACTTC.

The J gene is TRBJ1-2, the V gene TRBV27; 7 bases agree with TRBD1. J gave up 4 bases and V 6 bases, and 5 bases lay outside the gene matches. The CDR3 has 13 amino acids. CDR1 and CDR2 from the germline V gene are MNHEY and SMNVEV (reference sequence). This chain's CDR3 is CASSRGQTYGYTF. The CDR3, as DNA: TGTGCCAGCAGCCGGGGACAGACCTATGGCTACACCTTC.

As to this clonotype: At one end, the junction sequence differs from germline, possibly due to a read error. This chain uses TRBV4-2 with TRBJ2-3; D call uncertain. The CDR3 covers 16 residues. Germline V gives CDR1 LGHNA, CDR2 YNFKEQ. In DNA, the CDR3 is TGTGCCAGTAGCCGAGTACTACTAAGGGGCACAGATACGCAGTATTTT. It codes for CASSRVLLRGTDTQYF.

CDR3 residues: CASSQGLSSYNEQFF. Here the CDR3 DNA reads TGTGCCAGCAGCCAGGGCTTAAGCTCCTACAATGAGCAGTTCTTC. The chain recombines TRBV28 with TRBJ2-1, with TRBD1 as a possible D gene (5 bases). From germline, CDR1 is MDHEN and CDR2 SYDVKM. The CDR3 is made up of 15 amino acids. Trimming shortened V by 6 bases and J by 0 bases, and 12 bases separated the two germline ends. Full variable domain (rest looked up from reference TRBV28 and TRBJ2-1): DVKVTQSSRYLVKRTGEKVFLECVQDMDHENMFWYRQDPGLGLRLIYFSYDVKMKEKGDIPEGYSVSREKKERFSLILESASTNQTSMYLCASSQGLSSYNEQFFGPGTRLTVL.

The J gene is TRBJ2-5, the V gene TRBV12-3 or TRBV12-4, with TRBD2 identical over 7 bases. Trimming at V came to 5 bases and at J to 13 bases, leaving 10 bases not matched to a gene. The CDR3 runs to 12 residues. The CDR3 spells CASSQPGGFRYF. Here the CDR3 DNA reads TGTGCCAGCAGTCAACCGGGAGGCTTTCGGTACTTC.

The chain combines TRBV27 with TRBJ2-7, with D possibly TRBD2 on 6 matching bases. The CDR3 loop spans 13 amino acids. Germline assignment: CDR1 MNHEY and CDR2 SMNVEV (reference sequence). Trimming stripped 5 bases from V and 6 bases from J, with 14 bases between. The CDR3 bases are TGTGCCAGCAGTGGGGGGACTGCCCCCGAGCAGTACTTC. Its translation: CASSGGTAPEQYF.

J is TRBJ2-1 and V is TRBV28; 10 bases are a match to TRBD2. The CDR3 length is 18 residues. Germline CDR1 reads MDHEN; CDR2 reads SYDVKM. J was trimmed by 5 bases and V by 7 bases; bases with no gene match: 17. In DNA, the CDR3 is TGTGCCAGCACCTCTTCGGGGCTAGCGGGAGTTACCAACAATGAGCAGTTCTTC. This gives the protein CASTSSGLAGVTNNEQFF.

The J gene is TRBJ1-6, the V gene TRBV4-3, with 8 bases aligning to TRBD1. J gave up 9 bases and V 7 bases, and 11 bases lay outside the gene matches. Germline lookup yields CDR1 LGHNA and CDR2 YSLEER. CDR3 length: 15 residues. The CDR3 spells CASNHNTGTGSPLHF. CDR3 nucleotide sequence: TGCGCCAGCAACCACAATACAGGGACAGGTTCACCCCTCCACTTT.

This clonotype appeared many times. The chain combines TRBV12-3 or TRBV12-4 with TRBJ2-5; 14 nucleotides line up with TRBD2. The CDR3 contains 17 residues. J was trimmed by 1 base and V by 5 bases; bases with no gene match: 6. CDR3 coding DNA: TGTGCCAGCAGTCTGGGGACTAGCGGGAGAATCCAAGAGACCCAGTACTTC. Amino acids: CASSLGTSGRIQETQYF.

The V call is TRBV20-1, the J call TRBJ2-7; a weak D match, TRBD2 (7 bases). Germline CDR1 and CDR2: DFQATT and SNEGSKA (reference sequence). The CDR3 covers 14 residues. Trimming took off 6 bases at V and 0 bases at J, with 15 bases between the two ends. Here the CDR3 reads CSASGTQSSYEQYF. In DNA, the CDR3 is TGCAGTGCCAGCGGGACACAGAGCTCCTACGAGCAGTACTTC.

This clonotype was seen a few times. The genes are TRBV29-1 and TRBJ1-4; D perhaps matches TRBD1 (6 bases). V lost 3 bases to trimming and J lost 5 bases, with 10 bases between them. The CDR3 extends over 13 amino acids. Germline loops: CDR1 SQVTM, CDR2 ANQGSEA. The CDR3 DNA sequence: TGCAGCGTTGAGGACAGAGGGAATGAAAAACTGTTTTTT. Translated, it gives CSVEDRGNEKLFF.

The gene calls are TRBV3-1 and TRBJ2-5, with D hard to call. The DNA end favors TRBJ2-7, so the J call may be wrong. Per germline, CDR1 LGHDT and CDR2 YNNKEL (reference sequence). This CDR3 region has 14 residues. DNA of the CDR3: TGTGCCAGCAGCCCCGTTGGGTGGCCCTACGAGCAGTACTTC. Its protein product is CASSPVGWPYEQYF.

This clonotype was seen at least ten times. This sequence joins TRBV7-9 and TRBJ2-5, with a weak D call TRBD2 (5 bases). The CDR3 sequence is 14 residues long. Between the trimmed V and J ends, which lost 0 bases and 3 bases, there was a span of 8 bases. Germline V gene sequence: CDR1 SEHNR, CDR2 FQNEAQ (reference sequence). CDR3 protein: CASSLAYGKETQYF. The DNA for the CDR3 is TGTGCCAGCAGCTTAGCGTACGGGAAAGAGACCCAGTACTTC.

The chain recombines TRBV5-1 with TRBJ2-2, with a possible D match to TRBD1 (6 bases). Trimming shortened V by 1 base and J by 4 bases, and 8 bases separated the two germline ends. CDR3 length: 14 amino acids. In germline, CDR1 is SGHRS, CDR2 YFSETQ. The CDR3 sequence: CASSLTGFTGELFF. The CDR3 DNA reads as TGCGCCAGCAGCTTGACAGGGTTCACCGGGGAGCTGTTTTTT. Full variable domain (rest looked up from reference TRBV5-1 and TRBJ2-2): KAGVTQTPRYLIKTRGQQVTLSCSPISGHRSVSWYQQTPGQGLQFLFEYFSETQRNKGNFPGRFSGRQFSNSRSEMNVSTLELGDSALYLCASSLTGFTGELFFGEGSRLTVL.